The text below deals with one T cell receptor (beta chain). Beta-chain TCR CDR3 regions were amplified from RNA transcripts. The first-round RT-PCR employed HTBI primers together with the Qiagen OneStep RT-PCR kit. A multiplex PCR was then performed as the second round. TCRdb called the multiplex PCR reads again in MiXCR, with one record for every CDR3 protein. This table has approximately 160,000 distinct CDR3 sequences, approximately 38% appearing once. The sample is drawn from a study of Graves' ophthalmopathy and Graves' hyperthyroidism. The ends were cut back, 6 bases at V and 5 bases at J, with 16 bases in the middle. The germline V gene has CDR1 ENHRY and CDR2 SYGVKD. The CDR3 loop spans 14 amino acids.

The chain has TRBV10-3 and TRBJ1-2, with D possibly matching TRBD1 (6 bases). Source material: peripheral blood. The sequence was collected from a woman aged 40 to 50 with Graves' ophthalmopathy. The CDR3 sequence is CAISERGQGYGYTF. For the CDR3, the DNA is TGTGCCATCAGCGAAAGAGGTCAGGGGTATGGCTACACCTTC.